The 29 T cell receptor beta chains below all came from one sample that was sequenced in a study of shared clonotypes between healthy human individuals (dated by TCRdb to 2020 to 2021). Library creation used the immunoSEQ multiplex PCR assay. The table was pulled from immuneACCESS by TCRdb, which kept in-frame rearrangements only. Such tables lose some clones; where checked, under half of the loss comes from unresolved V genes, and the rest has no known cause. The sample table records 300,000 or so clones; approximately 79% of these occur just once. Around a tenth of the sample is held by the ten biggest clonotypes. Material: memory CD4+ T cells sorted from blood. Per the publication, the cell subset or site label means: CD45RA-negative fraction. These TCRs come from a man aged 25 to 40 in good health.

This clone was counted many times. J is TRBJ2-7 and V is TRBV27; 12 bases match TRBD2. The V and J ends lost 5 bases and 4 bases, in that order; junction bases with no gene match: 9. Germline assignment: CDR1 MNHEY and CDR2 SMNVEV (reference sequence). This CDR3 contains 16 residues. In nucleotides, the CDR3 is TGTGCCAGCAGTCCACGACTAGCGGGAGTAAAGTACGAGCAGTACTTC. Translation gives CASSPRLAGVKYEQYF.

CDR3 sequence (DNA): TGTGCCAGCAGCTTAGCCTTTAGCGGTCAAGAGCAGTTCTTC. It encodes CASSLAFSGQEQFF. This sequence joins TRBV7-6 and TRBJ2-1, with D possibly being TRBD2 (6 bases). The CDR3 length is 14 residues. The germline gives CDR1 SGHVS, CDR2 FNYEAQ. Trimming shortened V by 0 bases and J by 10 bases, and 13 bases separated the two germline ends.

V and J are TRBV14 and TRBJ2-3; 8 positions agree with TRBD2. V was clipped by 2 bases and J by 6 bases; unmatched bases: 7. The V gene's germline CDR1 is SGHDN and CDR2 FVKESK. The CDR3 runs to 15 residues. DNA of the CDR3: TGTGCCAGCAGCCAACGAAGCGGGAGTACGGATACGCAGTATTTT. It is translated as CASSQRSGSTDTQYF.

Ten or more counts support this clone. J is TRBJ2-5 and V is TRBV11-2; tentatively, D is TRBD1 (6 bases). The CDR3 is made up of 13 amino acids. Trimming stripped 8 bases from V and 5 bases from J, with 15 bases between. Germline CDR1 reads SGHAT; CDR2 reads FQNNGV. CDR3 region: CASEVRGWETQYF. In DNA form, the CDR3 reads TGTGCCAGCGAAGTAAGGGGGTGGGAGACCCAGTACTTC.

The V gene is TRBV5-1, the J gene TRBJ2-1, with 8 bases aligning to TRBD2. V shed 4 bases, J shed 4 bases, and the junction held 10 bases outside the gene matches. The CDR3 consists of 16 residues. CDR1 is SGHRS, CDR2 YFSETQ, per germline. This chain's CDR3 is CASSPGTSLGYNEQFF. The CDR3 bases are TGCGCCAGCAGCCCCGGGACTAGTCTTGGGTACAATGAGCAGTTCTTC.

The rearrangement uses TRBV2 and TRBJ1-5; D perhaps matches TRBD1 (5 bases). Trimming shortened V by 5 bases and J by 3 bases, and 11 bases separated the two germline ends. CDR1 and CDR2 (germline): SNHLY, FYNNEI. CDR3 length equals 14 residues. The chain's CDR3 is CASSSGRNNQPQHF. In DNA form, the CDR3 reads TGTGCCAGCAGTTCGGGACGGAACAATCAGCCCCAGCATTTT.

This chain joins TRBV7-9 and TRBJ2-1, with D maybe TRBD2 (5 bases). This CDR3 region has 17 residues. CDR1 and CDR2 from the germline V gene are SEHNR and FQNEAQ (reference sequence). V lost 1 base and J lost 3, with 16 bases in between. The CDR3 nucleotides are TGTGCCAGCAGCTTAGTCCGCGGGTCCCCGGACTACAATGAGCAGTTCTTC. Translated: CASSLVRGSPDYNEQFF.

This chain joins TRBV5-1 and TRBJ2-3; possible D gene TRBD2, 5 bases. This CDR3 comprises 15 residues. The ends were cut back, 1 base at V and 1 base at J, with 10 bases in the middle. Germline V gene data show CDR1 as SGHRS and CDR2 as YFSETQ. The CDR3 bases are TGCGCCAGCAGCTTGTCCGGGATTCGCACAGATACGCAGTATTTT. Amino acid sequence: CASSLSGIRTDTQYF.

V gene TRBV18 combines with J gene TRBJ2-5; D not resolved. This CDR3 region has 13 residues. The V gene lost 3 bases and the J gene lost 7 bases, with 12 bases spanning the gap. Germline loops: CDR1 KGHSH, CDR2 LQKENI. DNA of the CDR3: TGTGCCAGCTCACCCCCATCAGAAGGGACCCAGTACTTC. Its protein is CASSPPSEGTQYF.

The chain couples TRBV7-6 to TRBJ2-1, with 11 bases identical to TRBD2. Germline trimming cut 2 bases from V and 2 bases from J; bases unmatched to any gene: 2. The germline gives CDR1 SGHVS, CDR2 FNYEAQ. This CDR3 comprises 16 residues. The CDR3, as DNA: TGTGCCAGCAGCTTACTTAGCGGGAGGGCCTACAATGAGCAGTTCTTC. This encodes CASSLLSGRAYNEQFF. The whole variable domain, filled in from reference TRBV7-6 and TRBJ2-1, reads GAGVSQSPRYKVTKRGQDVALRCDPISGHVSLYWYRQALGQGPEFLTYFNYEAQQDKSGLPNDRFSAERPEGSISTLTIQRTEQRDSAMYRCASSLLSGRAYNEQFFGPGTRLTVL.

This clone was recorded only once. The chain combines TRBV28 with TRBJ2-2; tentatively, D is TRBD1 or TRBD2 (5 bases each). Germline values: CDR1 MDHEN, CDR2 SYDVKM. The germline V and J ends were trimmed by 7 bases and 4 bases, with 13 bases remaining between them. CDR3 length equals 14 residues. CDR3 in amino acids: CASTPGRTTGELFF. The CDR3 nucleotides read TGTGCCAGCACCCCGGGACGGACCACCGGGGAGCTGTTTTTT.

This clone showed up many times. The V gene is TRBV7-2, the J gene TRBJ2-7; possible D gene TRBD2, 5 bases. Germline CDR1 is SGHTA and CDR2 is FQGNSA. V was clipped by 2 bases and J by 5 bases, with 16 bases between them. This CDR3 has 15 amino acids. CDR3 sequence: CASSLQGGSVDEQYF. The CDR3 DNA reads TGTGCCAGCAGCTTACAAGGTGGGAGTGTCGACGAGCAGTACTTC.

The chain has TRBV19 and TRBJ2-1, with D perhaps matching TRBD2 (6 bases). Germline V gives CDR1 LNHDA, CDR2 SQIVND (reference sequence). The CDR3 runs 13 residues. Trimming removed 2 bases at V and 5 bases at J, with 7 bases between. The CDR3 DNA sequence: TGTGCCAGTAGTATATGGGGGGACAATGAGCAGTTCTTC. This codes for CASSIWGDNEQFF.

In nucleotides, the CDR3 is TGTGCCAGCAGCACGCTGTGGGGGACGAAAGAGACCCAGTACTTC. It specifies CASSTLWGTKETQYF. The chain recombines TRBV28 with TRBJ2-5; D may be TRBD1 or TRBD2 (5 bases each). V lost 6 bases, J lost 3 bases, and 17 bases lay in between. The germline CDR1 and CDR2 sequences are MDHEN and SYDVKM. This CDR3 contains 15 residues.

The chain joins TRBV5-1 to TRBJ1-2; unclear D gene. Trimming removed 1 base at V and 4 bases at J, with 8 bases between. Germline CDR1 SGHRS, CDR2 YFSETQ. This CDR3 comprises 13 residues. The chain's CDR3 is CASSLLQSYGYTF. In nucleotides, the CDR3 is TGCGCCAGCAGCTTGTTACAGAGCTATGGCTACACCTTC.

The CDR3: CASSYSGMSDEQFF. CDR3 coding DNA: TGTGCCAGCAGCTATAGCGGGATGTCAGATGAGCAGTTCTTC. The rearrangement joins TRBV5-4 to TRBJ2-1; 8 bases agree with TRBD2. The CDR3 contains 14 residues. V shed 3 bases and J 8 bases; nucleotides not matched to a gene: 7. CDR1 and CDR2 from the germline V gene are SGHNT and YYREEE (reference sequence).

The gene calls are TRBV13 and TRBJ2-1; D is undetermined. From germline, CDR1 is PRHDT and CDR2 FYEKMQ (reference sequence). V lost 3 bases to trimming and J lost 6 bases, with 12 bases between them. This CDR3 is 14 amino acids long. For the CDR3, the DNA is TGTGCCAGCAGCTTCTCACTTTTGGGCAATGAGCAGTTCTTC. It specifies CASSFSLLGNEQFF.

This clone appeared once. The J gene is TRBJ1-2, the V gene TRBV28; the D gene is possibly TRBD1 (5 bases). Germline loops: CDR1 MDHEN, CDR2 SYDVKM. The germline V and J ends were trimmed by 3 bases and 4 bases, with 15 bases remaining between them. This CDR3 comprises 15 residues. Written as DNA, the CDR3 is TGTGCCAGCAGTTTTGGCGGGCAGGGCGTCTATGGCTACACCTTC. It encodes CASSFGGQGVYGYTF.

The chain recombines TRBV13 with TRBJ2-2; TRBD2 might be the D (5 bases). Trimming removed 5 bases from V and 7 bases from J, with 11 bases in between. This CDR3 is built from 13 residues. Germline V gene sequence: CDR1 PRHDT, CDR2 FYEKMQ (reference sequence). The CDR3, as DNA: TGTGCCAGCAGCCCCGTGAGGGACGGGGAGCTGTTTTTT. Translating gives CASSPVRDGELFF.

The chain joins TRBV27 to TRBJ2-7; D possibly corresponds to TRBD2 (6 bases). CDR3 length equals 16 residues. V was pared by 0 bases and J by 0 bases, with 12 bases between. Per germline, CDR1 MNHEY and CDR2 SMNVEV (reference sequence). In DNA form, the CDR3 reads TGTGCCAGCAGTTTATCACCGACTAGACCCTCCTACGAGCAGTACTTC. Translation: CASSLSPTRPSYEQYF.

The chain links TRBV27 to TRBJ2-3; D is perhaps TRBD2 (6 bases). V gave up 6 bases and J gave up 5 bases, with 15 bases separating them. This CDR3 has 14 residues. In germline, CDR1 is MNHEY, CDR2 SMNVEV (reference sequence). CDR3 sequence (DNA): TGTGCCAGCAGATCCGGGGACTTTTTAGATACGCAGTATTTT. Its translation: CASRSGDFLDTQYF.

This chain uses TRBV28 with TRBJ1-2; no definite D call. The germline gives CDR1 MDHEN, CDR2 SYDVKM. The length of the CDR3 is 12 residues. The ends were cut back, 4 bases at V and 5 bases at J, with 8 bases in the middle. CDR3 sequence (DNA): TGTGCCAGCAGTTCAACACTATATGGCTACACCTTC. Encoded protein: CASSSTLYGYTF.

This clone was seen many times. This rearrangement joins TRBV6-1 to TRBJ2-7; 9 nucleotides agree with TRBD2. J gave up 4 bases and V 3 bases, and 10 bases lay outside the gene matches. Germline CDR1 and CDR2: MNHNS and SASEGT. The CDR3 has 16 residues. The CDR3 loop is CASSELTSGLKYEQYF. CDR3 nucleotide sequence: TGTGCCAGCAGTGAGTTGACTAGCGGATTAAAATACGAGCAGTACTTC.

The chain links TRBV10-3 to TRBJ2-3, with 8 bases matching TRBD1. Germline V lookup: CDR1 ENHRY, CDR2 SYGVKD. This CDR3 is 15 amino acids long. The V gene end was trimmed by 3 bases and the J gene end by 0 bases; junction bases not matched to a gene: 2. The CDR3 DNA follows: TGTGCCATCAGTGATAGGACAGGGAGCACAGATACGCAGTATTTT. It specifies CAISDRTGSTDTQYF.

The chain carries TRBV7-8 and TRBJ2-7, with 7 bases fitting TRBD2. The V gene's germline CDR1 is SGHVS and CDR2 FQNEAQ. V was pared by 4 bases and J by 2 bases, with 8 bases of the junction left unmatched. The CDR3 loop spans 15 amino acids. The CDR3 region is CASSWRGGSPYEQYF. As DNA, the CDR3 is TGTGCCAGCAGCTGGAGGGGAGGGTCACCCTACGAGCAGTACTTC.

V usage is TRBV6-5 and J usage is TRBJ1-2; D is possibly TRBD1 (5 bases). The germline CDR1 and CDR2 sequences are MNHEY and SVGAGI. The CDR3 loop spans 14 amino acids. V lost 1 base and J lost 4, with 10 bases in between. The DNA of the CDR3 is TGTGCCAGCAGTTACTTAGACAGAGTCTATGGCTACACCTTC. This encodes CASSYLDRVYGYTF.

The chain recombines TRBV5-6 with TRBJ2-3; 9 bases match TRBD2. CDR3 length: 17 residues. V was pared by 3 bases and J by 4 bases, with 12 bases of the junction left unmatched. CDR1 is SGHDT and CDR2 is YYEEEE in the germline V gene. The CDR3 reads CASSSSPGSGSSDTQYF. The CDR3 DNA sequence: TGTGCCAGCAGCTCGAGTCCGGGTAGCGGGAGCTCAGATACGCAGTATTTT.

Concerning this clone itself: The identical CDR3 is also encoded by other nucleotide sequences in the sample. This chain uses TRBV19 with TRBJ2-2; D uncertain. CDR3 length: 14 amino acids. Between the trimmed V and J ends, which lost 1 base and 1 base, there was a span of 4 bases. From germline, CDR1 is LNHDA and CDR2 SQIVND (reference sequence). The CDR3 DNA reads TGTGCCAGTAGTATAGGCAGGAACACCGGGGAGCTGTTTTTT. Residues: CASSIGRNTGELFF.

The chain couples TRBV19 to TRBJ2-7; D may be TRBD1 (5 bases). With 3 bases removed from V and 3 bases from J, the gap between germline ends came to 15 bases. This CDR3 region has 15 residues. Germline V lookup: CDR1 LNHDA, CDR2 SQIVND (reference sequence). DNA of the CDR3: TGTGCCAGTAGTATCTCCAACAGGTATGTCTACGAGCAGTACTTC. It is translated as CASSISNRYVYEQYF.